This T cell receptor beta chain was sequenced during a study of beta chain features in type 1 diabetes. What was sequenced were expressed TCRB transcripts, since all of the isolated RNA had been reverse transcribed. Repertoires were generated with immunoSEQ multiplex PCR, while TCRdb's copy carries only in-frame clones and drops some. Among about half a million clones listed, roughly 11% were seen once. Unmatched junction bases numbered 4, after V lost 5 bases and J lost 4 bases. Per germline, CDR1 MNHEY and CDR2 SVGAGI. The CDR3 loop spans 13 amino acids. The source is a woman in her late teens or twenties in good health. This chain joins TRBV6-5 and TRBJ1-1; TRBD1 matches at 7 bases. The sample taken for sequencing was naive CD4+ T cells from blood. The CDR3 region has the DNA TGTGCCAGCAGTCCAGGGGGTCGCACTGAAGCTTTCTTT. This gives the protein CASSPGGRTEAFF.